The 16 T cell receptor beta chains listed next were all sequenced from one sample in a study of a mutant IDH1 vaccine in newly diagnosed glioma. Generated by immunoSEQ multiplex PCR, the TCRdb table keeps only in-frame clones and is missing some. The sample has about 41,000 clones; 78% are singletons. The sample's time point: week 23, last vaccination. Doses of 300 ug of mutant IDH1 20-mer peptide were given with topical imiquimod. No antigens are known for them. The input for sequencing was PBMCs, taken from a glioma patient whose treatment included an IDH1 peptide vaccine. Receptor source: a woman aged 40-49 years with glioma. Some clones in this sample may be carry-over from other donors' samples.

The chain links TRBV5-5 to TRBJ1-1; D is unresolved. Per the germline V gene, CDR1 is SGHKS and CDR2 is YYEKEE (reference sequence). The CDR3 has 11 amino acids. The V end lost 3 bases, the J end lost 11 bases, and 11 bases lay between the germline ends. The CDR3 DNA is TGTGCCAGCAGCTCGGACGCTGTCGCTTTCTTT. It encodes CASSSDAVAFF.

The rearrangement uses TRBV11-2 and TRBJ2-7; TRBD1 matches 7 bases. V was pared by 5 bases and J by 3 bases, with 4 bases of the junction left unmatched. The CDR3 totals 13 residues. Per germline, CDR1 SGHAT and CDR2 FQNNGV. CDR3 in amino acids: CASSRGQIYEQYF. The CDR3 coding sequence is TGTGCCAGCAGCCGGGGACAGATCTACGAGCAGTACTTC.

This chain connects TRBV7-3 to TRBJ2-1; D may correspond to TRBD1 or TRBD2 (5 bases each). The CDR3 has 15 amino acids. Germline V lookup: CDR1 SGHTA, CDR2 FQGTGA. Trimming removed 5 bases from V and 8 bases from J, with 19 bases in between. CDR3 residues: CASSPPGTSSHEQFF. CDR3 in DNA: TGTGCCAGCAGCCCCCCCGGGACCTCCAGCCATGAGCAGTTCTTC.

The genes are TRBV14 and TRBJ1-2; D gene unclear. V was clipped by 3 bases and J by 10 bases, with 12 bases between them. The CDR3 sequence is 12 residues long. Germline V gene lookup returns CDR1 SGHDN and CDR2 FVKESK. The CDR3 loop reads CASSHQYKFYTF. As DNA, the CDR3 is TGTGCCAGCAGCCACCAATACAAATTCTACACCTTC.

V usage is TRBV19 and J usage is TRBJ1-3; a weak D match, TRBD1 (5 bases). CDR3 length equals 16 residues. The ends were cut back, 11 bases at V and 0 bases at J, with 20 bases in the middle. Germline CDR1 reads LNHDA; CDR2 reads SQIVND (reference sequence). The DNA for the CDR3 is TGTGCCTCAGTACCGCAGGGTGTGATCTCTGGAAACACCATATATTTT. It yields the protein CASVPQGVISGNTIYF.

J is TRBJ1-1 and V is TRBV5-5; 7 bases are a match to TRBD1. Germline V gene lookup returns CDR1 SGHKS and CDR2 YYEKEE (reference sequence). This CDR3 is 17 amino acids long. Germline trimming cut 4 bases from V and 12 bases from J; bases unmatched to any gene: 24. In DNA, the CDR3 is TGTGCCAGCAGCGACGGAGGGGGACAGTCCAATCTCCGAACGCCTTTCTTT. Protein: CASSDGGGQSNLRTPFF. The full variable domain, in which reference TRBV5-5 and TRBJ1-1 provide the parts outside the CDR3, is DAGVTQSPTHLIKTRGQQVTLRCSPISGHKSVSWYQQVLGQGPQFIFQYYEKEERGRGNFPDRFSARQFPNYSSELNVNALLLGDSALYLCASSDGGGQSNLRTPFFGQGTRLTVV.

This chain uses TRBV7-6 with TRBJ1-2, with D possibly TRBD1 on 5 matching bases. V lost 1 base, J lost 8 bases, and 8 bases lay in between. CDR3 size: 12 residues. CDR1 and CDR2 (germline): SGHVS, FNYEAQ. The CDR3 spells CASSLGGIGYTF. CDR3 DNA sequence: TGTGCCAGCAGCTTAGGGGGGATCGGCTACACCTTC.

This clone was observed a single time. This sequence joins TRBV19 and TRBJ1-4, with 7 bases matching TRBD1. V was pared by 7 bases and J by 5 bases, with 10 bases of the junction left unmatched. The CDR3 is 15 amino acids. The germline gives CDR1 LNHDA, CDR2 SQIVND (reference sequence). The chain's CDR3 is CASKRITGENEKLFF. The CDR3 DNA reads as TGTGCCAGTAAAAGGATCACAGGGGAAAATGAAAAACTGTTTTTT.

The chain employs TRBV4-2 and TRBJ1-4; possible D gene TRBD1, 6 bases. Trimming stripped 8 bases from V and 4 bases from J, with 14 bases between. The CDR3 spans 14 residues. From germline, CDR1 is LGHNA and CDR2 YNFKEQ. The CDR3, as DNA: TGTGCCAGCGGTGATGAGGGGGTTAATGAAAAACTGTTTTTT. Translation: CASGDEGVNEKLFF.

The chain links TRBV10-3 to TRBJ1-1; no definite D call. The CDR3 is 14 residues long. Germline CDR1 ENHRY, CDR2 SYGVKD. V was cut by 7 bases and J by 4 bases, with 16 bases left in between. The DNA of the CDR3 is TGTGCCATCACCCCCGCTCGGGGAGTCACTGAAGCTTTCTTT. Protein sequence: CAITPARGVTEAFF.

This clone was detected a few times. The V and J genes are TRBV10-1 and TRBJ1-4; D not resolved. Trimming pared 3 bases from V and 7 bases from J, leaving 0 bases between. The CDR3 runs 10 residues. Germline loops: CDR1 WNHNN, CDR2 SYGVQD (reference sequence). The CDR3 spells CASSDEKLFF. The CDR3 DNA follows: TGCGCCAGCAGTGATGAAAAACTGTTTTTT.

This clone turned up a few times. The CDR3: CASSYTSYTF. The CDR3 nucleotides read TGTGCCAGCAGTTACACAAGCTACACCTTC. The chain employs TRBV2 and TRBJ1-2; D is unclear. In germline, CDR1 is SNHLY, CDR2 FYNNEI. The CDR3 loop spans 10 amino acids. V dropped 5 bases and J dropped 9 bases, with 7 bases sitting between them.

A few counts support this clone. The V gene is TRBV4-3, the J gene TRBJ1-2, with D hard to call. Germline CDR1 and CDR2: LGHNA and YSLEER. The CDR3 length is 13 residues. Trimming shortened V by 1 base and J by 6 bases, and 9 bases separated the two germline ends. The DNA of the CDR3 is TGCGCCAGCAGCCAAGTTGGTATAGATGGCTACACCTTC. It is translated as CASSQVGIDGYTF.

The chain recombines TRBV19 with TRBJ1-2; D remains unclear. This CDR3 is 12 amino acids long. The germline V and J ends were trimmed by 3 bases and 12 bases, with 14 bases remaining between them. CDR1 is LNHDA and CDR2 is SQIVND in the germline V gene (reference sequence). The DNA of the CDR3 is TGTGCCAGTAGTATGACCCGAAATTGGCACACCTTC. Its translation: CASSMTRNWHTF.

The chain couples TRBV5-6 to TRBJ2-7; a possible D gene is TRBD2 (6 bases). The CDR3 runs 15 residues. Germline V gene data show CDR1 as SGHDT and CDR2 as YYEEEE. V was cut by 4 bases and J by 0 bases, with 14 bases left in between. CDR3 sequence: CASSRGTAVSYEQYF. For the CDR3, the DNA is TGTGCCAGCAGCCGCGGGACGGCCGTCTCCTACGAGCAGTACTTC. Supplemented by reference TRBV5-6 and TRBJ2-7, the full variable domain reads DAGVTQSPTHLIKTRGQQVTLRCSPKSGHDTVSWYQQALGQGPQFIFQYYEEEERQRGNFPDRFSGHQFPNYSSELNVNALLLGDSALYLCASSRGTAVSYEQYFGPGTRLTVT.

The chain couples TRBV5-1 to TRBJ2-5; 11 bases line up with TRBD2. This CDR3 comprises 15 residues. CDR1 SGHRS and CDR2 YFSETQ come from the germline V gene. The J segment lost 5 bases and the V segment lost 6 bases, leaving 9 bases of the junction unmatched. The CDR3 sequence is CASMATTSGVETQYF. CDR3 DNA: TGCGCCAGCATGGCTACGACTAGCGGGGTGGAGACCCAGTACTTC.